This T cell receptor beta chain was captured in a study of Ad26.COV2.S vaccination and SARS-CoV-2 variants. Study at large: The vaccine Ad26.COV2.S was put into the muscle once, or twice with 56 days between. Study-level findings and limits: Comparable non-spike TCR breadth was observed in vaccine and placebo recipients. A substantial breadth of spike-specific CD8+ and CD4+ T cell responses after vaccination has been reported. Measures of TCR breadth and depth may have fallen short of total T cell responses.

CDR1 and CDR2 from the germline V gene are SGHNT and YYREEE (reference sequence). The CDR3 contains 15 residues. J was trimmed by 7 bases and V by 0 bases; bases with no gene match: 4. About this clone itself: The antigen remains undetermined.

The repertoire was sequenced with immunoSEQ multiplex PCR; TCRdb's copy has only in-frame clones and lacks some. The repertoire holds roughly 700,000 clones, with roughly 90% as singletons. The treatment denotes: roughly 20 received Ad26.COV2.S at low or high dose, single or two shots; 5 received placebo; per-sample allocation not given. At day 63 after the first vaccine or placebo injection, samples were drawn. This sequence joins TRBV5-4 and TRBJ1-4, with 9 bases matching TRBD1. The clonotype comes from a person aged 18-65 years who received the Ad26.COV2.S COVID-19 vaccine or a placebo. Specimen: peripheral blood, collected in a trial of Ad26.COV2.S vaccine versus placebo. The CDR3 DNA reads as TGTGCCAGCAGCTTGGCCGGGGACAGGGTTGAAAAACTGTTTTTT. This codes for CASSLAGDRVEKLFF.